This T cell receptor beta chain came from a study of cytomegalovirus exposure and HLA in healthy donors. The trim removed 8 bases at V and 0 bases at J, leaving 7 bases unmatched. The CDR3 consists of 15 residues. CDR1 ENHRY and CDR2 SYGVKD come from the germline V gene. Amplification used 60 Vbeta primers and 13 Jbeta primers. Sequencing used immunoSEQ multiplex PCR; TCRdb keeps in-frame clones, though not all of them. The sample comprises roughly 100,000 clones, 78% of which are singletons, and under 1.5% rests with the top ten. This receptor was identified in a young man in good health and CMV-seronegative. V is TRBV10-3 and J is TRBJ2-3; TRBD2 agrees at 8 bases. Sequencing was performed on PBMCs. CDR3 loop: CAISLSGGSTDTQYF. CDR3 in DNA: TGTGCCATCTCCTTGAGCGGGGGAAGCACAGATACGCAGTATTTT.